This T cell receptor beta chain was profiled in a study of T cells in Graves' hyperthyroidism and ophthalmopathy. TCR beta CDR3 regions were amplified from RNA. The TCR CDR3 first-round RT-PCR relied on the HTBI primer set. MiXCR, applied by TCRdb to the multiplex PCR reads, yields one record per CDR3 protein. The profile shows approximately 330,000 distinct CDR3 sequences, about 20% of them singletons. Graves' hyperthyroidism is called stable when ophthalmopathy does not progress within 18 months. Patients were aged 18 to 65, had disease duration under 2 months, and had newly diagnosed hyperthyroidism. Uncontrolled infection, other autoimmune disease, pregnancy or lactation led to exclusion. Study outcomes and limitations: The model made its ophthalmopathy prediction, and onset followed a median about 6.8 months later.

This clonotype was recorded at least ten times. The antigen remains undetermined. Material for sequencing was blood. The sequence came from a woman aged 45-59 years with Graves' hyperthyroidism.

The CDR3 protein is CASSQNLDEQFF. The CDR3 DNA reads TGCGCCAGCAGCCAGAACCTAGATGAGCAGTTCTTC. The chain has TRBV5-1 and TRBJ2-1, with D uncertain. Germline lookup yields CDR1 SGHRS and CDR2 YFSETQ. The V gene lost 4 bases and the J gene lost 8 bases, with 10 bases spanning the gap. The CDR3 extends over 12 amino acids.